This TCR beta chain was captured by sequencing in a study of cytomegalovirus exposure and HLA in healthy donors. Study-level points and caveats: Among TCR beta chains, those listed as cytomegalovirus-associated numbered 164. Researchers reported that a few CMV-associated chains were confirmed in vitro as CMV antigen-specific. Within the approximately 110 validation repertoires, first-cohort TCR clusters tended to co-occur, according to a later analysis.

Assay used: immunoSEQ multiplex PCR; TCRdb lists only in-frame clones, some missing. The table shows 140,000 to 150,000 clones, with 90% to 95% occurring only once. In regard to this clone: The antigen remains undetermined.

After removal of 4 bases from V and 5 bases from J, the junction contained 6 bases not matched to a gene. The CDR3 totals 14 residues. CDR1 is LNHDA and CDR2 is SQIVND in the germline V gene (reference sequence). Sequencing was carried out using PBMCs. V usage is TRBV19 and J usage is TRBJ2-7; TRBD1 matches at 9 bases. This sequence originates from a man aged 18 to 29 in good health and CMV-seronegative. The CDR3 DNA is TGTGCCAGTAGTACCCGGGACAGGGAACACGAGCAGTACTTC. Translated, it gives CASSTRDREHEQYF. The variable domain in full, completed from reference TRBV19 and TRBJ2-7, reads DGGITQSPKYLFRKEGQNVTLSCEQNLNHDAMYWYRQDPGQGLRLIYYSQIVNDFQKGDIAEGYSVSREKKESFPLTVTSAQKNPTAFYLCASSTRDREHEQYFGPGTRLTVT.